The clone carrying this T cell receptor beta chain appeared a few times. The source of the sample is a study of blood T cell repertoires in COVID-19. In the study overall: Whether acute or convalescent, the COVID-19 samples came from the United States, Italy and Spain. The cDNA or gDNA used as material had been derived from T cells, B-cell-depleted T cells, or PBMCs.

Study processing details: Amplifying reference gene primers gave estimates of nucleated cell counts. Profiled with immunoSEQ multiplex PCR; TCRdb holds only in-frame clones, not every one. V and J calls and clone size are given by that table; D and trimming were obtained from the DNA. The repertoire has around 140,000 clones, about three quarters of them found once; the top ten carry around 2.1%. Trimming took off 4 bases at V and 4 bases at J, with 8 bases between the two ends. The CDR3 has 12 residues. Germline V gene data show CDR1 as ENHRY and CDR2 as SYGVKD. The clonotype comes from a woman aged 60 to 75 with acute or convalescent COVID-19. This rearrangement joins TRBV10-3 to TRBJ2-7, with a tentative D call TRBD1 (5 bases). Sequenced material: peripheral blood. Written as DNA, the CDR3 is TGTGCCATCAGTGTAACAGGTTACGAGCAGTACTTC. Translation gives CAISVTGYEQYF.